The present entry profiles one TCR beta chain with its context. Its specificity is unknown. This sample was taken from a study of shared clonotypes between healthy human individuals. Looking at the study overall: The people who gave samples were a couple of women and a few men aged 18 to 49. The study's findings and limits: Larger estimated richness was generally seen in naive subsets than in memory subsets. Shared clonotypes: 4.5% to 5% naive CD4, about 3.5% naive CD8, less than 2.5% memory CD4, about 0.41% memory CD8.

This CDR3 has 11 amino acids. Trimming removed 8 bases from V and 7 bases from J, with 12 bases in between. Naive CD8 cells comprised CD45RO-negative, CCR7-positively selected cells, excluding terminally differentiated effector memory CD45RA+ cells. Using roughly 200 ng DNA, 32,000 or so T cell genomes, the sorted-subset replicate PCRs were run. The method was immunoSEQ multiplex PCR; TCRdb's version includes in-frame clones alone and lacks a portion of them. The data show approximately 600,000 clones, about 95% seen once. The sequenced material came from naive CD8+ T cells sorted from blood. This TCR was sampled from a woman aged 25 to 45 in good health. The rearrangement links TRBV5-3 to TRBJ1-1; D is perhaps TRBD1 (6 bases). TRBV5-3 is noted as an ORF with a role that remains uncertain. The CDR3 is CASSARGEAFF. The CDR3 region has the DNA TGTGCCAGCAGCGCCAGGGGTGAAGCTTTCTTT.